These 29 T cell receptor beta chains originate from one sample sequenced in a study of cytomegalovirus exposure and HLA in healthy donors. The data were produced by immunoSEQ multiplex PCR, yet TCRdb's version contains in-frame clones alone and is incomplete. The profile shows tens of thousands of clones, around four fifths of them singletons. The sample consisted of PBMCs. Receptors were obtained from a man aged 30 to 39 in good health and CMV-seronegative.

This clone was detected only once. V is TRBV9 and J is TRBJ2-1; TRBD1 might be the D (6 bases). The CDR3 contains 12 residues. Germline V gene data show CDR1 as SGDLS and CDR2 as YYNGEE. V lost 3 bases and J lost 12, with 13 bases in between. For the CDR3, the DNA is TGTGCCAGCAGCGCCATCTCAGGGGTGCAGTTCTTC. Protein sequence: CASSAISGVQFF.

The V gene is TRBV27, the J gene TRBJ2-4; 10 bases line up with TRBD1. Germline V gene sequence: CDR1 MNHEY, CDR2 SMNVEV (reference sequence). Trimming took 5 bases from V and 4 from J; bases not matched to a gene: 8. The CDR3 has 16 amino acids. This chain's CDR3 is CASSRIPGQGKNIQYF. In DNA, the CDR3 is TGTGCCAGCAGTCGGATACCGGGACAGGGGAAAAACATTCAGTACTTC.

CDR3 sequence: CASSSPTGLRAEAFF. Here the CDR3 DNA reads TGTGCCAGCAGCTCACCGACAGGGCTTAGAGCTGAAGCTTTCTTT. V and J are TRBV11-3 and TRBJ1-1, with 7 bases matching TRBD1. The CDR3 length is 15 residues. V lost 4 bases and J lost 6; bases outside the gene matches: 11. The V gene's germline CDR1 is SGHNT and CDR2 YENEEA.

The rearrangement uses TRBV29-1 and TRBJ1-1, with D perhaps TRBD1 (5 bases). V lost 4 bases to trimming and J lost 0 bases, with 15 bases between them. Germline V gene sequence: CDR1 SQVTM, CDR2 ANQGSEA. CDR3 size: 15 residues. For the CDR3, the DNA is TGCAGCGTTGGGGGCAGACTCAGGATGAACACTGAAGCTTTCTTT. This translates into CSVGGRLRMNTEAFF.

In this sample, this clone turned up a few times. The gene calls are TRBV5-1 and TRBJ2-3; D is ambiguous. The V gene's germline CDR1 is SGHRS and CDR2 YFSETQ. V was pared by 4 bases and J by 3 bases, with 6 bases between. The CDR3 runs 12 residues. The CDR3: CASSPPTDTQYF. The CDR3 DNA follows: TGCGCCAGCAGCCCCCCGACAGATACGCAGTATTTT.

This chain links TRBV2 with TRBJ1-1; D is unclear. Trimming removed 8 bases from V and 2 bases from J, with 12 bases in between. The CDR3 length is 13 residues. Germline V CDR1 and CDR2: SNHLY, FYNNEI. The CDR3 protein is CASYAKINTEAFF. CDR3 coding DNA: TGTGCCAGCTATGCGAAGATTAACACTGAAGCTTTCTTT.

The genes are TRBV7-9 and TRBJ2-1; 8 bases agree with TRBD1. V dropped 8 bases and J dropped 2; count of bases not matched to a gene: 8. The CDR3 length is 15 residues. CDR1 and CDR2 (germline): SEHNR, FQNEAQ (reference sequence). This CDR3 is CASRMTGAAYNEQFF. Here the CDR3 DNA reads TGTGCCAGCCGCATGACAGGGGCTGCCTACAATGAGCAGTTCTTC.

This clone occurred a few times. J is TRBJ2-7 and V is TRBV21-1; no check of the table's D call, TRBD1, against the DNA was made. TRBV21-1 is an annotated pseudogene. The CDR3 has 14 residues. CDR3 sequence reads: CASSRRQGTYEQYV. CDR3 nucleotides: TGTGCCAGCAGCCGTCGACAGGGGACCTACGAGCAGTACGTC.

This clone showed up just a few times. The chain has TRBV7-8 and TRBJ2-7; D possibly corresponds to TRBD2 (5 bases). Trimming took off 4 bases at V and 1 base at J, with 23 bases between the two ends. From germline, CDR1 is SGHVS and CDR2 FQNEAQ. The CDR3 is made up of 18 amino acids. CDR3 protein: CASSSFGVSRLRSYEQYF. The CDR3 DNA follows: TGTGCCAGCAGCTCTTTCGGGGTGTCCAGGCTGCGTTCCTACGAGCAGTACTTC.

The chain employs TRBV2 and TRBJ1-1; D uncertain. Germline CDR1 is SNHLY and CDR2 is FYNNEI. The CDR3 has 12 amino acids. With 7 bases removed from V and 1 base from J, the gap between germline ends came to 7 bases. This CDR3 reads CASNRQNTEAFF. Here the CDR3 DNA reads TGTGCCAGCAACAGACAGAACACTGAAGCTTTCTTT.

The J gene is TRBJ1-3, the V gene TRBV9; D unclear. CDR1 and CDR2 (germline): SGDLS, YYNGEE. Trimming took 6 bases from V and 7 from J, leaving 17 bases between them. CDR3 size: 14 residues. CDR3 residues: CASTPNSGPNTIYF. The DNA of the CDR3 is TGTGCCAGCACGCCCAACTCGGGTCCGAACACCATATATTTT.

The chain combines TRBV9 with TRBJ2-1; 8 bases agree with TRBD2. The germline V gene encodes CDR1 SGDLS and CDR2 YYNGEE. With V trimmed by 3 bases and J by 0 bases, 8 bases remained unmatched. The CDR3 covers 17 residues. Written as DNA, the CDR3 is TGTGCCAGCAGCGCCGCACTAAGCGGGAGCTCCTACAATGAGCAGTTCTTC. Protein sequence: CASSAALSGSSYNEQFF.

This chain joins TRBV19 and TRBJ1-1; 9 nucleotides align to TRBD1. The V and J ends lost 9 bases and 2 bases, in that order; junction bases with no gene match: 4. Germline V gene lookup returns CDR1 LNHDA and CDR2 SQIVND (reference sequence). The CDR3 is made up of 13 amino acids. CDR3: CASKDRGNTEAFF. In DNA, the CDR3 is TGTGCCAGCAAGGACAGGGGAAACACTGAAGCTTTCTTT.

CDR3 residues: CASSLSEGALVNEQFF. DNA for the CDR3: TGTGCCAGCAGCTTATCGGAGGGGGCGCTGGTCAATGAGCAGTTCTTC. V gene TRBV7-3 combines with J gene TRBJ2-1, with a tentative D call TRBD1 (7 bases). The CDR3 runs to 16 residues. Germline lookup yields CDR1 SGHTA and CDR2 FQGTGA. V dropped 2 bases and J dropped 6 bases, with 17 bases sitting between them.

The chain carries TRBV7-8 and TRBJ1-2; TRBD1 aligns across 7 bases. The CDR3 is made up of 14 amino acids. J gave up 4 bases and V 4 bases, and 6 bases lay outside the gene matches. CDR1 is SGHVS and CDR2 is FQNEAQ in the germline V gene. The CDR3 here is CASSSRGLGYGYTF. DNA of the CDR3: TGTGCCAGCAGCTCTAGGGGGCTCGGCTATGGCTACACCTTC.

V is TRBV4-3 and J is TRBJ2-2; TRBD1 agrees at 8 bases. After removal of 4 bases from V and 7 bases from J, the junction contained 8 bases not matched to a gene. The germline V gene encodes CDR1 LGHNA and CDR2 YSLEER. The CDR3 spans 15 residues. CDR3 in DNA: TGCGCCAGCAGCCCACGGACAGGGTTAGACGGGGAGCTGTTTTTT. As protein: CASSPRTGLDGELFF.

This clone was detected a few times. The CDR3 DNA reads TGTGCCAGCGATGGACATTCCGATCAGCCCCAGCATTTT. Its translation is CASDGHSDQPQHF. V usage is TRBV6-1 and J usage is TRBJ1-5, with TRBD1 as a possible D gene (5 bases). Trimming removed 8 bases at V and 5 bases at J, with 13 bases between. From germline, CDR1 is MNHNS and CDR2 SASEGT. The CDR3 is made up of 13 amino acids.

The chain carries TRBV7-3 and TRBJ1-3; no definite D call. Trimming removed 2 bases at V and 0 bases at J, with 8 bases between. CDR3 size: 15 residues. Germline CDR1 SGHTA, CDR2 FQGTGA. The DNA of the CDR3 is TGTGCCAGCAGCTTATCTGCGTACTCTGGAAACACCATATATTTT. Residues: CASSLSAYSGNTIYF.

V gene TRBV18 combines with J gene TRBJ1-2, with TRBD1 matching 12 bases. Germline CDR1 is KGHSH and CDR2 is LQKENI. J gave up 8 bases and V 6 bases, and 7 bases lay outside the gene matches. CDR3 length: 14 residues. The CDR3 nucleotides read TGTGCCAGCTCCGCGGGACAGGGGGCTTACGGCTACACCTTC. It codes for CASSAGQGAYGYTF.

This clone has only a few counts. The gene calls are TRBV5-1 and TRBJ1-1, with D possibly TRBD1 on 5 matching bases. CDR1 SGHRS and CDR2 YFSETQ come from the germline V gene. Trimming left V 0 bases short and J 0 bases short, with 6 bases between. The CDR3 extends over 14 amino acids. CDR3: CASSLEGVNTEAFF. The CDR3 nucleotides are TGCGCCAGCAGCTTGGAAGGGGTGAACACTGAAGCTTTCTTT.

This rearrangement joins TRBV19 to TRBJ2-2; 8 positions agree with TRBD1. This CDR3 spans 14 amino acids. From germline, CDR1 is LNHDA and CDR2 SQIVND (reference sequence). Trimming at V came to 6 bases and at J to 7 bases, leaving 7 bases not matched to a gene. The CDR3 DNA follows: TGTGCCAGTAGCCGACAGGGGAAGAACGGGGAGCTGTTTTTT. It translates to CASSRQGKNGELFF.

The chain uses TRBV30 and TRBJ1-1, with unresolved D. Germline CDR1 is GTSNPN and CDR2 is SVGIG (reference sequence). This CDR3 region has 13 residues. V lost 1 base to trimming and J lost 5 bases, with 11 bases between them. The CDR3 region has the DNA TGTGCCTGGAGTGGGGAGGGTCGAACTGAAGCTTTCTTT. Its protein product is CAWSGEGRTEAFF. Variable domain in full (rest from reference TRBV30 and TRBJ1-1): SQTIHQWPATLVQPVGSPLSLECTVEGTSNPNLYWYRQAAGRGLQLLFYSVGIGQISSEVPQNLSASRPQDRQFILSSKKLLLSDSGFYLCAWSGEGRTEAFFGQGTRLTVV.

This clone is a singleton in its sample. This rearrangement joins TRBV4-1 to TRBJ2-5; possibly TRBD2 for D (5 bases). Per the germline V gene, CDR1 is MGHRA and CDR2 is YSYEKL. V lost 1 base, J lost 4 bases, and 10 bases lay in between. CDR3 length: 14 residues. In nucleotides, the CDR3 is TGCGCCAGCAGCCAAGTTCCTAGCTCAGAGACCCAGTACTTC. This sequence encodes CASSQVPSSETQYF.

The V gene is TRBV15, the J gene TRBJ1-1; TRBD1 matches at 9 bases. The CDR3 extends over 12 amino acids. Germline V CDR1 and CDR2: LNHNV, YYDKDF (reference sequence). V gave up 3 bases and J gave up 12 bases; unmatched junction bases: 5. CDR3 DNA sequence: TGTGCCACCAGCAGGAGGACAGGGGAAACTTTCTTT. This sequence encodes CATSRRTGETFF.

This chain uses TRBV18 with TRBJ2-5, with D hard to call. CDR3 length: 12 amino acids. Germline V gene sequence: CDR1 KGHSH, CDR2 LQKENI. The V and J ends lost 6 bases and 5 bases respectively, with 10 bases between them. The CDR3 nucleotides are TGTGCCAGCTCCCCCTACGGGGAGACCCAGTACTTC. It specifies CASSPYGETQYF.

The chain is built from TRBV4-2 and TRBJ1-6; no clear D gene. The CDR3 spans 15 residues. V gave up 1 base and J gave up 8 bases, with 12 bases separating them. CDR1 and CDR2 (germline): LGHNA, YNFKEQ. The CDR3 DNA reads TGTGCCAGCAGCCAAGCCGGCGGAGGAGATTCACCCCTCCACTTT. This encodes CASSQAGGGDSPLHF.

The genes are TRBV2 and TRBJ1-1, with TRBD1 as a possible D gene (5 bases). With 6 bases removed from V and 7 bases from J, the gap between germline ends came to 12 bases. The germline V gene has CDR1 SNHLY and CDR2 FYNNEI. The CDR3 spans 12 residues. CDR3 nucleotide sequence: TGTGCCAGCAGCTGGCAGGGCCTTGAAGCTTTCTTT. Encoded protein: CASSWQGLEAFF.

This chain joins TRBV6-1 and TRBJ2-3, with D perhaps matching TRBD1 (6 bases). V lost 2 bases and J lost 4, with 16 bases in between. The CDR3 length is 16 residues. Per germline, CDR1 MNHNS and CDR2 SASEGT. CDR3 sequence: CASSERQGLRPDTQYF. Written as DNA, the CDR3 is TGTGCCAGCAGTGAACGTCAGGGGTTACGGCCAGATACGCAGTATTTT.

V usage is TRBV9 and J usage is TRBJ2-5; 8 bases are shared with TRBD2. The length of the CDR3 is 15 residues. Trimming at V came to 4 bases and at J to 4 bases, leaving 9 bases not matched to a gene. Germline CDR1 reads SGDLS; CDR2 reads YYNGEE. CDR3 in DNA: TGTGCCAGCAGCTCCAATCCGGGACTAGGAGAGACCCAGTACTTC. Its protein is CASSSNPGLGETQYF.